The clone carrying this T cell receptor (beta chain) rates as medium-sized. Its specificity is not known. CDR3 length: 13 amino acids. V gave up 6 bases and J gave up 3 bases; unmatched junction bases: 4. Study observations and caveats: The TCR gene usage of tumor memory CD4+ T cells clustered together with blood and lymph node memory CD4+ cells and with lymph node naive CD4+ cells. Greatest tumor Treg TCR overlap was with tumor naive CD4+ cells. Under 2.2% of tumor Treg sequences matched blood Tregs or memory cells.

TRBV12-4/TRBJ1-2 clonotypes were amplified with adaptor-ligated barcode primers. MiXCR, run by TCRdb on the multiplex PCR reads, gives a single entry per CDR3 protein. Of some 2,300 distinct CDR3 sequences listed, roughly 2.3% are singletons. The sorted Tregs were CD4+CD25+CD127-/low cells. This clonotype was obtained from a female donor with breast cancer. The chain is built from TRBV12-3 or TRBV12-4 and TRBJ1-2, with 7 positions matching TRBD1. The sequenced sample was tumor-infiltrating Tregs sorted from the breast tumor. The CDR3 region has the DNA TGTGCCAGCAGCGTCGGGACAGACTATGGCTACACCTTC. Protein: CASSVGTDYGYTF.